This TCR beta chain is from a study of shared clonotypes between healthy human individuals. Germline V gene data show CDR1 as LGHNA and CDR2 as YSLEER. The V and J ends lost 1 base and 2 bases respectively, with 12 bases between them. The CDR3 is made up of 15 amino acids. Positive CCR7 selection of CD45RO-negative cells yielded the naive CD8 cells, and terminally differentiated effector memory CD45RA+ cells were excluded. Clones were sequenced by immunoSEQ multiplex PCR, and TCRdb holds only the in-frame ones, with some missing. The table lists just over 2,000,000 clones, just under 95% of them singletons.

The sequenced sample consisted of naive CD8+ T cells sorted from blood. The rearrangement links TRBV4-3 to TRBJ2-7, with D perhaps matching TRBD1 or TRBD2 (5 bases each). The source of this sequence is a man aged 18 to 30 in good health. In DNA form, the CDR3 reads TGCGCCAGCAGCCAAGTATGGGACGGACCCTACGAGCAGTACTTC. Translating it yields CASSQVWDGPYEQYF.